This T cell receptor beta chain was recorded in a study of T cells after yellow fever vaccination. Turning to the study itself: The SMART-Seq v4 Ultra Low Input method served to prepare the low-cell-number fractions.

Notes on the study in general: CD4 and CD8 compartments shared a small share of clonotypes, likely from convergent recombination.

Trimming removed 4 bases from V and 4 bases from J, with 13 bases in between. The germline V gene encodes CDR1 SGHRS and CDR2 YFSETQ. This CDR3 comprises 14 residues. Generation of TCR cDNA used 5'RACE template switching (which added a universal primer site and UMIs). TCRdb re-called the 5' RACE reads through MiXCR, storing one row per CDR3 protein. The sample lists 450,000 to 650,000 distinct CDR3 sequences; roughly a fifth were seen once. This clonotype has ten or more counts. Its antigen remains unknown. This clonotype originated in a man aged 18 to 29 who received the YFV17D yellow fever vaccine. The source was PBMCs, collected approximately 22 days after the first yellow fever vaccination. J is TRBJ2-3 and V is TRBV5-1, with a possible D match to TRBD1 (5 bases). The CDR3 spells CASSVDTAADTQYF. The CDR3 DNA reads as TGCGCCAGCAGCGTGGACACCGCGGCAGATACGCAGTATTTT.